This T cell receptor (beta chain) was found in a study of cytomegalovirus exposure and HLA in healthy donors. Across the whole study: As an earlier analysis found, roughly 180 million T cells yielded approximately 100 million unique TCR beta sequences.

Trimming stripped 4 bases from V and 3 bases from J, with 10 bases between. CDR1 and CDR2 from the germline V gene are SNHLY and FYNNEI. This CDR3 is 14 amino acids long. This clone was counted between two and nine times. PCR used 60 Vbeta primers and 13 Jbeta primers. The repertoire was sequenced with immunoSEQ multiplex PCR; TCRdb's copy has only in-frame clones and lacks some. Seen here are about 90,000 clones, approximately 69% observed once, and the top ten hold roughly 21%. J is TRBJ1-5 and V is TRBV2; D not certain. The receptor was isolated from a woman aged 50 to 65 in good health and CMV-seropositive. The sequenced sample consisted of PBMCs. Written as DNA, the CDR3 is TGTGCCAGCAGTGTAGAACCGAACAATCAGCCCCAGCATTTT. Amino acid sequence: CASSVEPNNQPQHF.